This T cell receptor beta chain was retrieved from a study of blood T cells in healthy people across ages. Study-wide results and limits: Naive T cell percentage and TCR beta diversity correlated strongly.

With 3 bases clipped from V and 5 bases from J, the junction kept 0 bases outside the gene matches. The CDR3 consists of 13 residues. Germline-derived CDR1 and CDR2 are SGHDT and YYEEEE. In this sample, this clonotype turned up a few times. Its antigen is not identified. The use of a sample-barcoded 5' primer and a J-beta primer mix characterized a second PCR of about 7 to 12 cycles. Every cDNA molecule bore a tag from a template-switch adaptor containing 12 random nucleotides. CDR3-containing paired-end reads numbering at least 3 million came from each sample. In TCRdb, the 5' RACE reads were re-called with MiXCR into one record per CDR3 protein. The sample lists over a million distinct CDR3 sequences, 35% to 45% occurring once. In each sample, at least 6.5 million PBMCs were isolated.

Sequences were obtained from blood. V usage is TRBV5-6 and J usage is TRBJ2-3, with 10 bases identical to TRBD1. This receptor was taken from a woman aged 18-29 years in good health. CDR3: CASSWTGGDTQYF. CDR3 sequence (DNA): TGTGCCAGCAGCTGGACAGGGGGAGATACGCAGTATTTT. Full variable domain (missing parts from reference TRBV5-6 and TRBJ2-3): DAGVTQSPTHLIKTRGQQVTLRCSPKSGHDTVSWYQQALGQGPQFIFQYYEEEERQRGNFPDRFSGHQFPNYSSELNVNALLLGDSALYLCASSWTGGDTQYFGPGTRLTVL.